These T cell receptor beta chains were read from a single sample in a study of blood T cell repertoires in COVID-19. Using immunoSEQ multiplex PCR, the repertoire was profiled, and TCRdb retains in-frame clones only, with some absent. The data contain 25,000 or so clones, about nine tenths of them singletons. Sequencing was carried out using peripheral blood. These receptors all stem from a woman older than 75 with acute or convalescent COVID-19. Both conserved end residues are part of each CDR3. A D gene is named only where the DNA matches it firmly. Where a row states a size, it is once, few, many or the class of an expanded clone; other rows omit it.

TRBJ1-5,.,TRBD1,TRBV5-8,CASSLGGGAGNQPQHF,TGTGCCAGCAGCTTGGGAGGGGGCGCGGGCAATCAGCCCCAGCATTTT
TRBJ2-5,once,.,TRBV7-2,CASSLEWAQETQYF,TGTGCCAGCAGCTTAGAGTGGGCCCAAGAGACCCAGTACTTC
TRBJ1-2,.,.,TRBV5-1,CASSLEVPVSYTF,TGCGCCAGCAGCTTGGAAGTCCCGGTTAGCTACACCTTC
TRBJ1-1,few,.,TRBV23-1,CASSQQVNTEAFF,TGCGCCAGCAGTCAACAGGTAAACACTGAAGCTTTCTTT
TRBJ1-1,.,.,TRBV19,CASSIRDRAFF,TGTGCCAGTAGTATCCGCGACAGAGCTTTCTTT
TRBJ1-1,.,TRBD1,TRBV6-5,CASSPQQGRLTEAFF,TGTGCCAGCAGTCCCCAACAGGGGAGGCTCACTGAAGCTTTCTTT
TRBJ2-7,.,.,TRBV24-1,CATSASERGFHEQYF,TGTGCCACCAGTGCCTCCGAAAGAGGATTTCACGAGCAGTACTTC
TRBJ1-2,.,TRBD1,TRBV5-4,CASNADRGALDYGYTF,TGTGCCAGCAACGCGGACAGGGGGGCCTTGGACTATGGCTACACCTTC
TRBJ1-6,.,TRBD1,TRBV9,CASSGGQGGDSPLHF,TGTGCCAGCAGCGGCGGACAGGGTGGAGATTCACCCCTCCACTTT
TRBJ2-3,.,TRBD1,TRBV6-5,CASRTDRGLDTQYF,TGTGCCAGCAGGACGGACAGGGGCCTTGATACGCAGTATTTT
TRBJ1-5,.,.,TRBV3-1/TRBV3-2,CASSQEINSVQGSAQHF,TGTGCCAGCAGCCAAGAAATCAATAGCGTACAGGGATCAGCCCAGCATTTT
TRBJ2-3,.,TRBD2,TRBV7-2,CASSFGLAVGEGTQYF,TGTGCCAGCAGCTTCGGACTAGCTGTGGGTGAAGGTACGCAGTATTTT
TRBJ2-1,.,.,TRBV5-1,CASSNGHSLSYNEQFF,TGCGCCAGCAGCAACGGACACTCTCTATCCTACAATGAGCAGTTCTTC
TRBJ2-1,.,.,TRBV5-1,CASSRTLNEQFF,TGCGCCAGCAGCCGGACTCTGAATGAGCAGTTCTTC
TRBJ2-1,.,TRBD2,TRBV18,CASSSWTSGSSYNEQFF,TGTGCCAGCTCATCCTGGACTAGCGGGAGCTCCTACAATGAGCAGTTCTTC
TRBJ1-2,once,TRBD1,TRBV6-2/TRBV6-3,CASSYAGQAYGYTF,TGTGCCAGCAGTTATGCAGGACAGGCTTATGGCTACACCTTC
TRBJ2-5,.,TRBD2,TRBV7-2,CASSSQGSGGPVQETQYF,TGTGCCAGCAGCTCCCAAGGGTCGGGAGGTCCCGTCCAAGAGACCCAGTACTTC
TRBJ2-7,.,TRBD1,TRBV6-2/TRBV6-3,CASSSFTGGLYEQYF,TGTGCCAGCAGTTCATTTACAGGGGGCCTCTACGAGCAGTACTTC
TRBJ1-5,once,.,TRBV6-2/TRBV6-3,CASSLSGAGQPQHF,TGTGCCAGCAGTCTCTCAGGGGCTGGTCAGCCCCAGCATTTT
TRBJ1-2,once,TRBD1,TRBV7-8,CASSPGTAANYGYTF,TGTGCCAGCAGCCCGGGGACAGCAGCTAACTATGGCTACACCTTC
TRBJ2-5,.,TRBD1,TRBV18,CASSPGQGTGRETQYF,TGTGCCAGCTCACCAGGGCAGGGGACAGGTCGGGAGACCCAGTACTTC
TRBJ2-7,.,.,TRBV21-1,CASSKARDLSYEQYF,TGTGCCAGCAGCAAAGCGCGAGATCTCTCCTACGAGCAGTACTTC
TRBJ2-7,.,.,TRBV6-5,CASSYSSHRRYEQYF,TGTGCCAGCAGTTACAGTTCCCACAGACGTTACGAGCAGTACTTC
TRBJ2-3,.,TRBD2,TRBV7-9,CASSFVPGLATSQIRQYF,TGTGCCAGCAGCTTTGTCCCGGGACTAGCTACTTCACAGATAAGGCAGTATTTT
TRBJ2-3,.,.,TRBV5-4,CASSPGDTQYF,TGTGCCAGCAGCCCGGGGGATACGCAGTATTTT
TRBJ1-2,.,TRBD1,TRBV5-4,CASSFQTGASYGYTF,TGTGCCAGCAGCTTCCAGACAGGGGCTAGCTATGGCTACACCTTC
TRBJ1-2,.,TRBD1,TRBV6-6,CASSLGGAKGYGYTF,TGTGCCAGCAGTTTAGGGGGCGCGAAAGGTTATGGCTACACCTTC
TRBJ2-5,.,.,TRBV12-3/TRBV12-4,CASSPQGGETQYF,TGTGCCAGCAGCCCACAGGGTGGAGAGACCCAGTACTTC
TRBJ1-2,few,TRBD1,TRBV3-1/TRBV3-2,CASSQAGGRGGYTF,TGTGCCAGCAGCCAAGCAGGGGGGCGGGGCGGCTACACCTTC
TRBJ2-5,.,TRBD1,TRBV5-8,CASSLRPKQGEETQYF,TGTGCCAGCAGCTTAAGGCCCAAACAGGGGGAAGAGACCCAGTACTTC
TRBJ2-3,.,TRBD2,TRBV19,CASSIKTSGPPEYF,TGTGCCAGTAGTATAAAGACTAGCGGGCCCCCGGAGTATTTT
TRBJ2-7,.,TRBD1,TRBV6-5,CASKGGQGFHEQYF,TGTGCCAGCAAAGGGGGACAGGGTTTCCACGAGCAGTACTTC
TRBJ1-5,.,.,TRBV7-2,CASSAGGGNQPQHF,TGTGCCAGCAGCGCCGGGGGAGGCAATCAGCCCCAGCATTTT
TRBJ2-7,.,.,TRBV7-9,CASSPPSSYEQYF,TGTGCCAGCAGCCCCCCGAGCTCCTACGAGCAGTACTTC
TRBJ1-5,.,TRBD1,TRBV27,CASADRGNSQPQHF,TGTGCCAGCGCGGACAGGGGGAACAGTCAGCCCCAGCATTTT
TRBJ1-1,.,.,TRBV29-1,CSVNSGLRNTEAFF,TGCAGCGTTAATTCCGGTCTCCGTAACACTGAAGCTTTCTTT
TRBJ2-1,.,.,TRBV9,CASSVGGRGSHNEQFF,TGTGCCAGCAGCGTAGGGGGTCGGGGGTCCCACAATGAGCAGTTCTTC
TRBJ2-3,.,TRBD1,TRBV29-1,CSAKTGLLGTDTQYF,TGCAGCGCCAAGACAGGGTTACTAGGCACAGATACGCAGTATTTT
TRBJ2-1,.,TRBD2,TRBV5-8,CASSIRTSGSNEQFF,TGTGCCAGCAGCATACGGACTAGCGGGAGCAATGAGCAGTTCTTC
TRBJ2-2,.,.,TRBV6-5,CASSGQNTGELFF,TGTGCCAGCAGCGGACAGAACACCGGGGAGCTGTTTTTT
TRBJ2-1,.,TRBD2,TRBV5-1,CASSPPGRGAYNEQFF,TGCGCCAGCAGTCCTCCCGGGCGGGGGGCCTACAATGAGCAGTTCTTC